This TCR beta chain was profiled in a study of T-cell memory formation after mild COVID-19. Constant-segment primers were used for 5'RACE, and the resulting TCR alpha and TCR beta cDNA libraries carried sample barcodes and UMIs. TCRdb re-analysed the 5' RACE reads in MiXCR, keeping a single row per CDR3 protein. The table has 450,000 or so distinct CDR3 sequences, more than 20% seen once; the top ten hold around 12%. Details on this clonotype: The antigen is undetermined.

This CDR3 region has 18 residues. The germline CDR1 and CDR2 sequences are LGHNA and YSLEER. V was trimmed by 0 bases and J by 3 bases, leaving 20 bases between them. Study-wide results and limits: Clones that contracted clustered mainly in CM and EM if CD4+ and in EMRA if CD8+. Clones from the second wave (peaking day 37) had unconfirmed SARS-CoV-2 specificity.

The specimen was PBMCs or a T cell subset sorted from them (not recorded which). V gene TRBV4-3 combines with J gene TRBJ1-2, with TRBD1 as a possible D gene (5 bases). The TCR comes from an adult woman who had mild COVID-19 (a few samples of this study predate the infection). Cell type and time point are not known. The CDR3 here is CASSQDTGGPVSYYGYTF. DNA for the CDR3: TGCGCCAGCAGCCAAGATACAGGTGGCCCGGTATCTTACTATGGCTACACCTTC.